This T cell receptor (beta chain) was recovered during a study of post-analysis software for immune sequencing data. Study at large: There were relapsing-remitting, secondary progressive and progressive-relapsing multiple sclerosis among the disease courses included.

Notes on this clonotype: Its antigen is not identified.

Researchers reported that TCR beta cDNA libraries carried unique molecular identifiers. The authors obtained roughly 0.5 million cDNA molecules from roughly 1 to 10 million T cells. A single record per CDR3 protein comes from TCRdb applying MiXCR to the PCR reads. Of about 770,000 distinct CDR3 sequences listed, around 46% were seen once; the top ten hold roughly 5.2%. The CDR3 covers 17 residues. V lost 0 bases to trimming and J lost 5 bases; unmatched junction nucleotides: 9. Germline lookup yields CDR1 MNHEY and CDR2 SMNVEV (reference sequence). Study observations and caveats: Included in a set of roughly five TRBV segments more frequent in patients than controls were TRBV5-6, TRBV5-1 and TRBV20-1.

V and J are TRBV27 and TRBJ2-3; 9 bases agree with TRBD2. Sequences were obtained from blood. This TCR derives from a girl aged 5-17 years with multiple sclerosis. CDR3 sequence reads: CASSLSRAGGPVDTQYF. CDR3 DNA sequence: TGTGCCAGCAGTTTATCCAGGGCGGGAGGGCCGGTAGATACGCAGTATTTT.